This TCR beta chain stems from a study of human T cells and chemical hapten exposure. Study as a whole: Cases of alopecia areata, totalis or universalis occurred in a predominantly female patient group. General study findings and limits: Following DPC sensitization, TCRs present above 1 in 1000 frequency showed no change. Expanded TCRs produced significantly more large CDR3 similarity clusters than controls did. Donor immune responses may differ from healthy people's, since all donors had alopecia.

TCRdb recomputed calls from the RACE reads with MiXCR, one row per CDR3 protein. The table records 80,000 to 100,000 distinct CDR3 sequences, about 9.4% of them present only once. Time point defined: patch test 2, 6 weeks after DPC sensitization. Noted treatment: therapeutic diphenylcyclopropenone sensitization with weekly scalp DPC. V dropped 5 bases and J dropped 1 base, with 11 bases sitting between them. The CDR3 sequence is 14 residues long. This clonotype has a handful of counts. Its antigen remains unidentified. Here the sequenced sample was whole blood, taken in connection with sensitization to the hapten diphenylcyclopropenone (DPC). This TCR was sampled from a woman aged 45 to 65 with alopecia areata. Some clones in this sample may be carry-over from other donors' samples. The rearrangement uses TRBV12-3 or TRBV12-4 and TRBJ1-2, with D perhaps TRBD1 (6 bases). The CDR3, as DNA: TGTGCCAGCAGTCCCGGACAGTTTAACTATGGCTACACCTTC. This sequence encodes CASSPGQFNYGYTF.